The present T cell receptor beta chain was sequenced within a study of T cells after yellow fever vaccination (dated by TCRdb to the late 2010s). Describing the broader study: The SMART-Seq v4 Ultra Low Input RNA kit was used to prepare libraries from fractions with low cell numbers. Blood was drawn at multiple timepoints before and after primary and secondary immunization, with bulk PBMC replicates and cell subsets isolated. The cohort comprised two healthy male donors, one aged 18 to 30 and one aged 30 to 40 years. To follow T-cell clones before and after primary and booster YFV17D yellow fever vaccination, bulk TCR alpha and beta repertoires were sequenced over time.

The sample's treatment or condition, from its label and the paper: live attenuated yellow fever vaccine strain. A standard Ficoll-Paque protocol was used to isolate PBMCs from peripheral blood. CD4 and CD8 T-cell fractions were isolated with Dynabeads CD4 and CD8 positive selection kits. RNA was extracted with TriZol from bulk PBMCs, CD4 and CD8 fractions, and dextramer-positive and dextramer-negative fractions. V lost 2 bases and J lost 11 bases; the stretch between them is 12 bases long. From the cysteine up to the phenylalanine, the CDR3 has a length of 12 residues. The retained sequence is limited to the CDR3, 36 bases, with the frame set at the first base. The germline V gene gives CDR1 as MNHEY and CDR2 as SVGEGT. This clonotype showed up just a few times. Its antigen specificity is not known. Base quality data are lacking; no much larger clone is found one base away. Synthesis of TCR cDNA relied on 5'RACE template switching, a step that introduced a universal primer site along with unique molecular identifiers. Priming for cDNA synthesis came from both the TCR alpha and TCR beta constant segments. Two PCR steps were used to amplify libraries, with sample barcodes and sequencing adapters being added in the second step. Libraries were sequenced on Illumina HiSeq 2500 (2x100 bp) or NovaSeq (2x150 bp). The authors' pipeline ran thus. Demultiplexing of reads and collapsing into UMI consensus sequences were performed with MIGEC, and V(D)J alignment was carried out with MiXCR. Using edgeR on replicate PBMC samples, clonotypes were called vaccine-responding if FDR was below 0.01 and the log2 fold change was above 5 up to day 15. Each bulk clonotype received a CD4 or CD8 identity based on whether the sequenced CD4 or CD8 repertoire contained that clonotype at higher abundance. Clones were called with MiXCR by TCRdb after fastp trimmed the public reads at Q25, and only in-frame beta chains were retained. CDR3 protein duplicates are merged, each entry listing the most common genes and DNA. The V and J calls were not made by the authors but by TCRdb's processing. Here the sample has 200,000 or so distinct CDR3 sequences; roughly 6.2% occur a single time. The ten largest clones take up approximately 1% of the sample.

Broad study findings and their caveats: Because only two donors were included in the study, the extent to which the findings can be generalized is limited. Compared with the primary T-cell response, the secondary T-cell response was weaker but faster, peaking on day 5 rather than day 15. After the booster, most clones that had expanded after primary vaccination were detected again (around 96% of CD4 and around 88% of CD8), suggesting broad maintenance of memory. A small fraction of clonotypes appeared in both the CD4 and CD8 compartments, likely as a result of convergent recombination. Because abundant contaminating clonotypes from the bulk population could be contained in FACS-sorted repertoires, computational filtering was required.

The rearrangement joined TRBV6-2 or TRBV6-3 to TRBJ1-1; D gene: possibly TRBD1, on 5 matching bases. This sample comprised CD4+ T cells sorted from PBMCs, obtained on the day of the yellow fever booster vaccination. This clonotype was sampled from a young man who received the YFV17D yellow fever vaccine. CDR3 reads: CASSYVGRGAFF. The nucleotides are TGTGCCAGCAGTTACGTGGGGCGCGGCGCTTTCTTT.